One sample yielded the 9 T cell receptor beta chains listed below, sequenced in a study of cytomegalovirus exposure and HLA in healthy donors. PCR was performed using 60 Vbeta and 13 Jbeta primers. TCRdb's table, derived via immunoSEQ multiplex PCR, lists solely in-frame clones and lacks some. The data contain 100,000 to 150,000 clones, about 82% of them seen just once; the ten biggest clones take up roughly 1.2%. The sample was PBMCs. The receptors here all came from a boy aged 5-17 years in good health and CMV-seronegative.

V and J are TRBV13 and TRBJ1-1, with TRBD1 matching over 8 bases. CDR3 length: 14 amino acids. The germline V gene has CDR1 PRHDT and CDR2 FYEKMQ (reference sequence). V dropped 5 bases and J dropped 7; count of bases not matched to a gene: 9. The CDR3 coding sequence is TGTGCCAGCAGCCTCTCAGGGGGCGGAGGTGAAGCTTTCTTT. Translating it yields CASSLSGGGGEAFF.

The chain is built from TRBV4-1 and TRBJ2-7, with 8 bases aligning to TRBD2. The CDR3 is 14 residues long. With 0 bases clipped from V and 4 bases from J, the junction kept 2 bases outside the gene matches. Per the germline V gene, CDR1 is MGHRA and CDR2 is YSYEKL. CDR3: CASSQDTGGYEQYF. DNA for the CDR3: TGCGCCAGCAGCCAAGATACGGGGGGGTACGAGCAGTACTTC.

This sequence joins TRBV4-1 and TRBJ1-3; TRBD1 aligns across 7 bases. This CDR3 has 17 residues. Germline V gives CDR1 MGHRA, CDR2 YSYEKL. Losses at the gene ends were 2 bases for V and 1 base for J; bases not matched to a gene: 8. In DNA form, the CDR3 reads TGCGCCAGCAGCCAAACCCCTGGACAGGCTTCTGGAAACACCATATATTTT. Encoded protein: CASSQTPGQASGNTIYF.

The chain links TRBV28 to TRBJ2-7; perhaps TRBD1 as D (5 bases). This CDR3 comprises 13 residues. Trimming pared 5 bases from V and 3 bases from J, leaving 11 bases between. Looked up from germline, CDR1 is MDHEN and CDR2 is SYDVKM. CDR3 sequence (DNA): TGTGCCAGCAGTCGACAGATACACTACGAGCAGTACTTC. This sequence encodes CASSRQIHYEQYF.

The chain carries TRBV30 and TRBJ1-4; 9 bases fit TRBD1. Germline trimming cut 3 bases from V and 7 bases from J; bases unmatched to any gene: 6. Germline values: CDR1 GTSNPN, CDR2 SVGIG (reference sequence). The length of the CDR3 is 14 residues. The CDR3 nucleotides are TGTGCCTGGAGCCCGGGACAGGGAGGTGAAAAACTGTTTTTT. This codes for CAWSPGQGGEKLFF.

The table lists this clone with a few counts. The V and J genes are TRBV7-2 and TRBJ1-2; no clear D gene. Trimming took 1 base from V and 8 from J, leaving 11 bases between them. Germline CDR1 SGHTA, CDR2 FQGNSA. This CDR3 has 13 amino acids. This chain's CDR3 is CASSLEPGSGYTF. The CDR3 bases are TGTGCCAGCAGCTTAGAACCCGGGAGCGGCTACACCTTC.

This chain connects TRBV4-1 to TRBJ2-3; D perhaps matches TRBD2 (5 bases). With 1 base removed from V and 4 bases from J, the gap between germline ends came to 12 bases. The CDR3 extends over 15 amino acids. CDR1 is MGHRA, CDR2 YSYEKL, per germline. The CDR3 loop is CASSQGPSSPDTQYF. Written as DNA, the CDR3 is TGCGCCAGCAGCCAAGGCCCTAGCTCCCCAGATACGCAGTATTTT.

The rearrangement uses TRBV4-1 and TRBJ2-3, with a tentative D call TRBD2 (6 bases). Germline CDR1 and CDR2: MGHRA and YSYEKL. Deletions cut 1 base from V and 5 bases from J, with 13 bases between. The CDR3 loop spans 15 amino acids. CDR3 protein: CASSQVGGARDTQYF. In nucleotides, the CDR3 is TGCGCCAGCAGCCAAGTTGGCGGGGCGAGAGATACGCAGTATTTT.

This clone was seen a handful of times. V usage is TRBV27 and J usage is TRBJ2-1; tentative D call: TRBD2 (6 bases). This CDR3 contains 13 residues. The V end lost 5 bases, the J end lost 10 bases, and 15 bases lay between the germline ends. Germline V gene lookup returns CDR1 MNHEY and CDR2 SMNVEV (reference sequence). CDR3 DNA sequence: TGTGCCAGCAGTCCCCGACTAGGGGAGGAGCAGTTCTTC. Its translation is CASSPRLGEEQFF.